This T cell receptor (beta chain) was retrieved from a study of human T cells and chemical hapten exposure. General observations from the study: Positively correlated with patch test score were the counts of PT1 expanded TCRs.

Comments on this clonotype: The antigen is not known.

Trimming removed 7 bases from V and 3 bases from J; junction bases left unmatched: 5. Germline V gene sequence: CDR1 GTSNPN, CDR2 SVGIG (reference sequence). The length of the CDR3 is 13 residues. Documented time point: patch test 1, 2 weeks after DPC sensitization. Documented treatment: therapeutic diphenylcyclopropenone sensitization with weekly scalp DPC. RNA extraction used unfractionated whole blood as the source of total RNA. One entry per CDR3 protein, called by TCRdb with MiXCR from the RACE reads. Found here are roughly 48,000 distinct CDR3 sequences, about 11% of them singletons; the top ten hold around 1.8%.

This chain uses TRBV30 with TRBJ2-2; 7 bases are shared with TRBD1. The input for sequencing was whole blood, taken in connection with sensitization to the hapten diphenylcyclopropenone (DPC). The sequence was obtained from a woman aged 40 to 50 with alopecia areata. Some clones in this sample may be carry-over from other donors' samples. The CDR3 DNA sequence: TGTGCCTACGACAGGGTTCACACCGGGGAGCTGTTTTTT. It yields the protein CAYDRVHTGELFF.